What follows are 10 T cell receptor beta chains derived from one specimen sequenced in a study of cytomegalovirus exposure and HLA in healthy donors. This PCR relied on a set of 60 Vbeta primers and 13 Jbeta primers. Profiling relied on immunoSEQ multiplex PCR, and the TCRdb table lists in-frame clones only, not all of them. The profile shows 120,000 or so clones, more than 75% of them singletons. The specimen sequenced was PBMCs. These TCRs come from a man younger than 45 in good health and CMV-seropositive.

V usage is TRBV5-4 and J usage is TRBJ2-3, with TRBD2 identical over 10 bases. The germline CDR1 and CDR2 sequences are SGHNT and YYREEE (reference sequence). Trimming removed 5 bases from V and 1 base from J; junction bases left unmatched: 7. CDR3 length equals 16 residues. The CDR3 protein is CASRTSGTSGTDTQYF. DNA for the CDR3: TGTGCCAGCAGGACGTCTGGGACTAGCGGCACAGATACGCAGTATTTT. Drawing the rest from reference TRBV5-4 and TRBJ2-3, the complete variable domain is ETGVTQSPTHLIKTRGQQVTLRCSSQSGHNTVSWYQQALGQGPQFIFQYYREEENGRGNFPPRFSGLQFPNYSSELNVNALELDDSALYLCASRTSGTSGTDTQYFGPGTRLTVL.

The chain uses TRBV4-3 and TRBJ1-5; D is unclear. The CDR3 extends over 13 amino acids. V dropped 2 bases and J dropped 5 bases, with 7 bases sitting between them. CDR1 and CDR2 (germline): LGHNA, YSLEER. The CDR3: CASSQRRDQPQHF. The CDR3 DNA reads TGCGCCAGCAGCCAACGACGGGATCAGCCCCAGCATTTT.

Comment on this clone: Other nucleotide sequences from this sample produce the same CDR3. The chain links TRBV2 to TRBJ2-7; TRBD2 matches at 15 bases. V was clipped by 8 bases and J by 10 bases; unmatched bases: 6. This CDR3 contains 13 residues. Looked up from germline, CDR1 is SNHLY and CDR2 is FYNNEI. DNA of the CDR3: TGTGCCAGCTGGACTAGCGGGAGGGGTGAACAGTACTTC. Protein product: CASWTSGRGEQYF.

This CDR3 is CASSYLMGQRQETQYF. The CDR3 nucleotides read TGTGCCAGCAGCTACCTAATGGGACAGCGCCAAGAGACCCAGTACTTC. V and J are TRBV7-2 and TRBJ2-5, with 7 bases fitting TRBD1. Germline V gene data show CDR1 as SGHTA and CDR2 as FQGNSA. This CDR3 comprises 16 residues. V was clipped by 4 bases and J by 1 base; unmatched bases: 9.

This chain uses TRBV7-9 with TRBJ2-1, with unresolved D. Germline assignment: CDR1 SEHNR and CDR2 FQNEAQ (reference sequence). The CDR3 consists of 13 residues. V lost 4 bases to trimming and J lost 5 bases, with 9 bases between them. CDR3 loop: CASSSFRDNEQFF. The CDR3 DNA sequence: TGTGCCAGCAGCTCCTTCCGGGACAATGAGCAGTTCTTC.

This chain uses TRBV7-6 with TRBJ2-1, with TRBD2 identical over 10 bases. Germline loops: CDR1 SGHVS, CDR2 FNYEAQ. Germline trimming cut 5 bases from V and 0 bases from J; bases unmatched to any gene: 7. The CDR3 contains 17 residues. The CDR3 DNA reads as TGTGCCAGCAGCCCCAAGGCTAGCGGGAGCTCCTACAATGAGCAGTTCTTC. It yields the protein CASSPKASGSSYNEQFF.

This chain uses TRBV5-4 with TRBJ2-7; 7 bases line up with TRBD2. CDR1 and CDR2 (germline): SGHNT, YYREEE (reference sequence). With 0 bases clipped from V and 2 bases from J, the junction kept 5 bases outside the gene matches. CDR3 length: 15 amino acids. The CDR3 region has the DNA TGTGCCAGCAGCTTGGAGGCTAGCGGAGCCTACGAGCAGTACTTC. This codes for CASSLEASGAYEQYF.

The sample holds a few counts of this clone. The V gene is TRBV6-5, the J gene TRBJ2-5, with TRBD1 identical over 8 bases. Germline V gene lookup returns CDR1 MNHEY and CDR2 SVGAGI. J lost 4 bases, V lost 5 bases, and 9 bases had no gene match. The CDR3 loop spans 15 amino acids. The CDR3 here is CASSRGQAGIETQYF. The CDR3 coding sequence is TGTGCCAGCAGTAGGGGACAGGCGGGTATAGAGACCCAGTACTTC.

The V and J genes are TRBV9 and TRBJ2-5; 13 bases map to TRBD2. V trimming: 0 bases; J trimming: 5 bases; junction bases outside the gene matches: 10. This CDR3 comprises 18 residues. Germline values: CDR1 SGDLS, CDR2 YYNGEE. This CDR3 reads CASSVVGTSGRAGETQYF. The CDR3 nucleotides read TGTGCCAGCAGCGTAGTAGGTACTAGCGGGAGGGCCGGTGAGACCCAGTACTTC.

The chain recombines TRBV7-3 with TRBJ2-1; the D is unclear. V was shortened by 1 base and J by 0 bases, with 7 bases between the two germline ends. The CDR3 spans 15 residues. From germline, CDR1 is SGHTA and CDR2 FQGTGA. CDR3 DNA sequence: TGTGCCAGCAGCTTAATATCTAGCTCCTACAATGAGCAGTTCTTC. Its protein is CASSLISSSYNEQFF.